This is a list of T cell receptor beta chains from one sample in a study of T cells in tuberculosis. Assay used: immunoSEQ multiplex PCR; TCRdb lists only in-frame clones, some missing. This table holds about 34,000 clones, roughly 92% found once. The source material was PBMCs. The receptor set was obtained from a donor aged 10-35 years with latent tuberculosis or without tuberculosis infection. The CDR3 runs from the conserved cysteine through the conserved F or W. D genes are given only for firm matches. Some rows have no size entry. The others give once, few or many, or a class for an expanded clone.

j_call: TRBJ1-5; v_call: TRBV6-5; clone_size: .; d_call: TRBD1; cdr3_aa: CASSYSRGQGQHF
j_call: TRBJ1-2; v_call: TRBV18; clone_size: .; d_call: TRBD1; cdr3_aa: CASSPGQGGGYTF
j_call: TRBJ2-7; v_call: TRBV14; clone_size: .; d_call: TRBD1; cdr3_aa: CASSQGAGGWYSSYEQYF
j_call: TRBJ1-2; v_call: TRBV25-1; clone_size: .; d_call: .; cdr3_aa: CASSEVLEGELDYGYTF
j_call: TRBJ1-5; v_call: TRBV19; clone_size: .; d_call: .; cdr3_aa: CASSPQGVGQPQHF
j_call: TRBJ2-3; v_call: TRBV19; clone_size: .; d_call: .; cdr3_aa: CASRGFGTDTQYF
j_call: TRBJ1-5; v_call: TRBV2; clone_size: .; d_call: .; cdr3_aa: CASKQVRNQPQHF
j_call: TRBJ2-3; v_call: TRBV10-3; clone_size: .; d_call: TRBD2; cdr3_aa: CAISSGGTDTQYF
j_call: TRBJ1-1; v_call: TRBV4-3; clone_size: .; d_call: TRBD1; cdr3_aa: CASSQDRWDRQNTEAFF
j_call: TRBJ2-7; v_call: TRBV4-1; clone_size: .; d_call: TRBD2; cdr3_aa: CASSQDSGGFYEQYF
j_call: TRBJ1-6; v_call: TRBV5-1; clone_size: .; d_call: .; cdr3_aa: CASPPADSPLHF
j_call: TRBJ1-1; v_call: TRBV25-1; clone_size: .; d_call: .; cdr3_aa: CASSEWGRANTEAFF
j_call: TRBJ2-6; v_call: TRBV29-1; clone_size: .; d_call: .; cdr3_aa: CSVHSGANVLTF
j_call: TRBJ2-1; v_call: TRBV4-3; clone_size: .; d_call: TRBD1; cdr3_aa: CASSRTYAGTVRNEQFF
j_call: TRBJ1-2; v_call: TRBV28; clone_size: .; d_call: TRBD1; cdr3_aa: CASSSDRATLANYGYTF
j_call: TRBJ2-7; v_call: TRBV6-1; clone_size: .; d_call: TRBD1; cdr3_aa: CASIQPGQGQYEQYF
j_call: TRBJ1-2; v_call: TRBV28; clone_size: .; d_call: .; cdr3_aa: CASSLVAGNSNYGYTF
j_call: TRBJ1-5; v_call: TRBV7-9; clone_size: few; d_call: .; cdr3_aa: CASSPWGPGNQPQHF
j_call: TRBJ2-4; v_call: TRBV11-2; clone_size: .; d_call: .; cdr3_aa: CASSSAAGSAVTKNIQYF
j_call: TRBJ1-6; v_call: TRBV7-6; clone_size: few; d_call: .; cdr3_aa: CASSLASQGVSPLHF
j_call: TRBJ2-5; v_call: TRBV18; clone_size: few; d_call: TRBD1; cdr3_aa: CASSPPRRTGREETQYF
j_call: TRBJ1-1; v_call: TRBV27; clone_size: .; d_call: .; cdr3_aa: CASSLNLGGTAFF
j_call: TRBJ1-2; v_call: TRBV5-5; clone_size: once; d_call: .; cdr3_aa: CASSPRDSVSTYGYTF
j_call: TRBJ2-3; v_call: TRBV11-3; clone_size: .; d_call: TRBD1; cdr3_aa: CASSPGQGATDTQYF
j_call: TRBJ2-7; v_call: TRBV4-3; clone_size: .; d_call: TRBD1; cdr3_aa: CASSQGGQGYYEQYF
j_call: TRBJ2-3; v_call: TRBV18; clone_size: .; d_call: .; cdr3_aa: CASSPRTDTQYF
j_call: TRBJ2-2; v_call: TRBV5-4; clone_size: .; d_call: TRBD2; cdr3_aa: CASRISAGGNTGELFF
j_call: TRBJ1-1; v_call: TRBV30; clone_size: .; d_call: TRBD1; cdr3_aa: CAWSLGQQFEAFF
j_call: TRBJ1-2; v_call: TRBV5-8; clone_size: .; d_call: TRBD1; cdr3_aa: CASRRQGARSGGYTF
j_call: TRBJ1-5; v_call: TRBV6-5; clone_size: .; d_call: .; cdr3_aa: CASSPGMSNQPQHF
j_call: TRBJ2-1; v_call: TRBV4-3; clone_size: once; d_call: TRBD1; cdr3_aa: CASSWGQGEASYNEQFF
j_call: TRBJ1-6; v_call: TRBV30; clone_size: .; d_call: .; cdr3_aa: CAWSGLSGNSPLHF
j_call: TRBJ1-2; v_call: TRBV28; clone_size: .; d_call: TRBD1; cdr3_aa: CASSLPGQDYGYTF
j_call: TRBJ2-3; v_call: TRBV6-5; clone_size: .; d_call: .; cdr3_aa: CASSFPGGDTQYF
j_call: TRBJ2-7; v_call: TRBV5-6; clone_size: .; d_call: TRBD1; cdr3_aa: CASSELTTGSYEQYF
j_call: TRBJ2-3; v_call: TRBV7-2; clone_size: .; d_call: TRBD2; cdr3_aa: CASSPGGSTQYF
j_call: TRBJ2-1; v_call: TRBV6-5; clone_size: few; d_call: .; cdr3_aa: CASSYSTGQQFF
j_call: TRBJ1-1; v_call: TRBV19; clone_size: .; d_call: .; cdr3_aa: CASSIGPSNTEAFF
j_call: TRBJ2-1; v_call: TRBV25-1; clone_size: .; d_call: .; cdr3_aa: CASKPGASNEQFF
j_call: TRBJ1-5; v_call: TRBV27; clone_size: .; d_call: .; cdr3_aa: CASSSLNQPQHF
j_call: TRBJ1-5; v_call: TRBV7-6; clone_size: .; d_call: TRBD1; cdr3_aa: CASSLAGTDSNQPQHF
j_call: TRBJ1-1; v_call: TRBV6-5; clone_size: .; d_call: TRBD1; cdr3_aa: CASSYRRTGTTEAFF
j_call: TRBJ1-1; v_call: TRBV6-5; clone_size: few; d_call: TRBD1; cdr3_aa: CASSDRGLNTEAFF
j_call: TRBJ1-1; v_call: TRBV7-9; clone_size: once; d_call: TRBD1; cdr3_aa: CASSSISGGPMNTEAFF